This T cell receptor (beta chain) is from a study of T-cell reconstitution after alpha-beta-depleted transplantation in children. This clonotype has at least ten counts. Researchers prepared the TCRbeta library using unique molecular identifiers, the study reports. TCRdb reprocessed the PCR reads via MiXCR and lists one record per CDR3 protein. Seen here are about 600,000 distinct CDR3 sequences, approximately 10% observed once, and the top ten hold roughly 4%. Germline loops: CDR1 SGHTA, CDR2 FQGTGA. The CDR3 has 13 amino acids. Trimming stripped 5 bases from V and 5 bases from J, with 11 bases between.

The chain recombines TRBV7-3 with TRBJ2-3, with TRBD2 as a possible D gene (5 bases). The TCR comes from a human donor who donated a stem cell graft to a child with acute myeloid leukemia. The source was PBMCs from the stem cell graft donor, collected from the stem cell graft. This CDR3 reads CASSRGLGDTQYF. CDR3 nucleotides: TGTGCCAGCAGCCGGGGATTGGGAGATACGCAGTATTTT.